This T cell receptor (beta chain) originates from a study of shared clonotypes between healthy human individuals. The healthy adult donors were HIV-negative and reported no recent acute infections or vaccinations. Assay: immunoSEQ multiplex PCR; the TCRdb copy retains only in-frame clones and omits some. The sample lists nearly 500,000 clones, 76% occurring once. V was shortened by 0 bases and J by 1 base, with 3 bases between the two germline ends. This CDR3 has 13 residues. Per the germline V gene, CDR1 is KGHSY and CDR2 is FQNENV. The clonotype was recovered from a middle-aged woman in good health. Some clones in this sample may be carry-over from other donors' samples. The V and J genes are TRBV16 and TRBJ1-1; D remains ambiguous. Sequenced material: PBMCs. In DNA, the CDR3 is TGTGCCAGCAGCCAATCTCGGAACACTGAAGCTTTCTTT. This sequence encodes CASSQSRNTEAFF.